In its sample, the clone carrying this T cell receptor beta chain was seen many times. What it binds is unknown. V lost 6 bases and J lost 6, with 17 bases in between. CDR3 length equals 13 residues. Germline CDR1 and CDR2: GTSNPN and SVGIG (reference sequence). The entry originates in a study of CD8+CD57+ T cells in acquired aplastic anemia. The study's findings and limits: In common between the patients and the controls were twenty-nine CD8+ CDR3 sequences.

The authors sequenced patients whose flow cytometry had shown CD8+CD57+ cell expansion. Profiling of TCR beta VDJ combinations and CDR3 sequences used genomic DNA as template. TCRdb re-analysed the reads in MiXCR, keeping a single row per CDR3 protein. Altogether about 240,000 distinct CDR3 sequences are present, around half being singletons, with the ten largest covering 7% to 9.5%. This TCR derives from a human donor with aplastic anemia. This chain links TRBV30 with TRBJ1-2; tentative D call: TRBD1 (6 bases). Input material: sorted CD4+, CD8+, or CD8+CD57+ T cells (not recorded which) from PBMCs. The CDR3 loop reads CACTGRRANGYTF. Written as DNA, the CDR3 is TGTGCCTGCACAGGGCGGAGGGCGAATGGCTACACCTTC. The variable domain in full, with the rest retrieved from reference TRBV30 and TRBJ1-2, is SQTIHQWPATLVQPVGSPLSLECTVEGTSNPNLYWYRQAAGRGLQLLFYSVGIGQISSEVPQNLSASRPQDRQFILSSKKLLLSDSGFYLCACTGRRANGYTFGSGTRLTVV.